These T cell receptor beta chains were read from a single sample in a study of control samples from healthy donors and cancer patients. Produced via immunoSEQ multiplex PCR; TCRdb's table is partial and in-frame only. Found here are 95,000 to 110,000 clones, about 89% of them singletons; the top ten hold approximately 20%. Specimen: PBMCs. The source is a man aged 60 to 75 with lung cancer. The CDR3 runs from the conserved cysteine through the conserved F or W. Each record gives: D gene, V gene, J gene, clone size, CDR3 DNA, CDR3 protein. The D gene is left open where the match is weak. For some rows the clone size is stated as once, few or many, or as a class when expanded; others skip it.

>NA|TRBV9|TRBJ1-6|NA
TGTGCCAGCAGCGTCCTAATGGGGAATTCACCCCTCCACTTT
CASSVLMGNSPLHF
>NA|TRBV19|TRBJ1-5|NA
TGTGCCAGTAGTATAACAGCTTATAGCAATCAGCCCCAGCATTTT
CASSITAYSNQPQHF
>TRBD2|TRBV20-1|TRBJ2-5|NA
TGCAGTGCTAGTCAAGCGGGGGGACAAGAGACCCAGTACTTC
CSASQAGGQETQYF
>NA|TRBV6-5|TRBJ1-2|NA
TGTGCCAGCAGTTCTCCCGCTAACTATGGCTACACCTTC
CASSSPANYGYTF
>TRBD1|TRBV6-2/TRBV6-3|TRBJ2-7|NA
TGTGCCAGCAGTCAATGGACAGGTTCCTACGAGCAGTACTTC
CASSQWTGSYEQYF
>TRBD1|TRBV5-6|TRBJ1-5|NA
TGTGCCAGCAGCTTGGAGGGGACAGGGGCCTCATTCAATCAGCCCCAGCATTTT
CASSLEGTGASFNQPQHF
>TRBD1|TRBV5-1|TRBJ1-1|NA
TGCGCCAGCAGCTCAAACCCGACAGGGACCCTGAACACTGAAGCTTTCTTT
CASSSNPTGTLNTEAFF
>NA|TRBV2|TRBJ1-2|NA
TGTGCCAGCAGTCCCCAGCAAGACTATGGCTACACCTTC
CASSPQQDYGYTF
>NA|TRBV18|TRBJ2-3|NA
TGTGCCAGCTCACCATTGGGCGGGACAGTTACAGATACGCAGTATTTT
CASSPLGGTVTDTQYF
>NA|TRBV7-2|TRBJ1-2|few
TGTGCCAGCAGCTTAGATCTTATGACTAATGGCTACACCTTC
CASSLDLMTNGYTF
>NA|TRBV7-7|TRBJ1-1|NA
TGTGCCAGCAGTCTCATGAAAGGCACTGAAGCTTTCTTT
CASSLMKGTEAFF
>NA|TRBV24-1|TRBJ2-5|NA
TGTGCCACCAGTGATTGGGCCAGCCAAGAGACCCAGTACTTC
CATSDWASQETQYF
>NA|TRBV5-6|TRBJ1-6|NA
TGTGCCAGCAGCCAGATTCAGGCCTCCCTGGGGTCCCTCCACTTT
CASSQIQASLGSLHF
>NA|TRBV3-1/TRBV3-2|TRBJ1-6|NA
TGTGCCAGCAGCCAAGCTAACAGCCTAGAATCAGCCCTCCACTTT
CASSQANSLESALHF
>NA|TRBV21-1|TRBJ2-5|once
TGTGCCAGCAGCAAAGCTGGGAGGGAAGAGACCCAGTACTTC
CASSKAGREETQYF
>TRBD1|TRBV6-2/TRBV6-3|TRBJ1-1|NA
TGTGCCAGCAGCCTACACTATCAGGGGGAAGTTTTCTTT
CASSLHYQGEVFF
>TRBD1|TRBV6-6|TRBJ2-3|NA
TGTGCCAGCAGGATTACAGGGGGCGGTGGAGATACGCAGTATTTT
CASRITGGGGDTQYF
>TRBD1|TRBV7-9|TRBJ1-1|NA
TGTGCCAGCAGCCTTACCGGGACAGGATACACTGAAGCTTTCTTT
CASSLTGTGYTEAFF
>NA|TRBV27|TRBJ2-1|NA
TGTGCCACCTCGTACAGTTCGGGAAATGAGCAGTTCTTC
CATSYSSGNEQFF
>NA|TRBV4-1|TRBJ1-3|few
TGCGCCAGCAGCCAGTTTTTCGGGCTTCGCTCGAAAGGAAACACCATATATTTT
CASSQFFGLRSKGNTIYF
>NA|TRBV12-3/TRBV12-4|TRBJ1-4|NA
TGTGCCAGCAGTTTTGGATCTAATGAAAAACTGTTTTTT
CASSFGSNEKLFF
>NA|TRBV3-1/TRBV3-2|TRBJ2-3|once
TGTGCCAGCAGCCAACTAATGGAGACGCAGTATTTT
CASSQLMETQYF
>NA|TRBV7-3|TRBJ2-1|NA
TGTGCCAGCAGCTTAAGCAGCAATGAGCAGTTCTTC
CASSLSSNEQFF
>TRBD1|TRBV5-1|TRBJ1-1|once
TGCGCCAGCACCACTACGCCGGACAGGAAGAACACTGAAGCTTTCTTT
CASTTTPDRKNTEAFF
>TRBD2|TRBV5-6|TRBJ2-1|few
TGTGCCAGCAGCTTGGCCCAGCGGGGGGGCCAAAATGAGCAGTTCTTC
CASSLAQRGGQNEQFF
>TRBD1|TRBV6-5|TRBJ1-2|NA
TGTGCCAGCAGTCCAACAGGGGGCGCAGCCTATGGCTACACCTTC
CASSPTGGAAYGYTF
>NA|TRBV5-1|TRBJ1-6|NA
TGCGCCAGCAGCACCGGACAGCCAAATTCACCCCTCCACTTT
CASSTGQPNSPLHF
>NA|TRBV25-1|TRBJ1-1|NA
TGTGCCAGCAGTGAATATTTTGATGACCGAGCTTTCTTT
CASSEYFDDRAFF
>NA|TRBV7-8|TRBJ2-5|NA
TGTGCCAGCAGCTTAGGGGTACTAGGGAACCAAGAGACCCAGTACTTC
CASSLGVLGNQETQYF
>NA|TRBV9|TRBJ1-5|NA
TGTGCCAGCAGCCGGGAGGGGGGGGCTAATCAGCCCCAGCATTTT
CASSREGGANQPQHF
>NA|TRBV4-1|TRBJ2-7|NA
TGCGCCAGCAGCCAAGACATAACCCCCATCCCCCCCTACGAGCAGTACTTC
CASSQDITPIPPYEQYF
>NA|TRBV5-1|TRBJ2-1|many
TGCGCCAGCAGCTTGAGGGCAGATTACAATGAGCAGTTCTTC
CASSLRADYNEQFF
>TRBD1|TRBV27|TRBJ2-7|NA
TGTGCCAGCAGCCCAGGGGGCGTCTACGAGCAGTACTTC
CASSPGGVYEQYF
>NA|TRBV7-9|TRBJ2-2|NA
TGTGCCTCAGTGGAGCTGTTTTTT
CASVELFF
>TRBD1|TRBV25-1|TRBJ1-4|NA
TGTGCCAGCAATACAGGGGAGGAAAAACTGTTTTTT
CASNTGEEKLFF
>NA|TRBV6-5|TRBJ2-4|NA
TGTGCCAGCGGGGCGTTCCGGGGGAAAAACATTCAGTACTTC
CASGAFRGKNIQYF
>NA|TRBV30|TRBJ1-2|NA
TGTGCCTGGATTAACCCGGCCAGGGCTACGGGTGGCTACACCTTC
CAWINPARATGGYTF
>NA|TRBV6-5|TRBJ1-2|many
TGTGCCAGCAGTTACAGGCTAAATTTGCCGGGCGGCTACACCTTC
CASSYRLNLPGGYTF
>TRBD2|TRBV7-9|TRBJ2-1|NA
TGTGCCAGCAGCTTCTCCGGGACTAACCCTAATGAGCAGTTCTTC
CASSFSGTNPNEQFF
>NA|TRBV3-1/TRBV3-2|TRBJ1-5|NA
TGTGCCAGCAGCCAAGGTGTAATTAATCAGCCCCAGCATTTT
CASSQGVINQPQHF
>NA|TRBV24-1|TRBJ2-1|NA
TGTGCCACCAGTGATTCCGTAGCGACGACCTACAATGAGCAGTTCTTC
CATSDSVATTYNEQFF
>TRBD1|TRBV5-1|TRBJ2-5|once
TGCGCCAGCAGCTCGGCTGTCACAGGGGGGATAGGGACCCAGTACTTC
CASSSAVTGGIGTQYF
>NA|TRBV6-4|TRBJ1-1|NA
TGTGCCAGCAGCACCACTCAGGGGAACACTGAAGCTTTCTTT
CASSTTQGNTEAFF
>TRBD1|TRBV6-5|TRBJ1-5|NA
TGTGCCAGCAGCCCGGGACAGGATAGCAATCAGCCCCAGCATTTT
CASSPGQDSNQPQHF
>NA|TRBV27|TRBJ1-4|NA
TGTGCCAGCAGTGCAAAGGGGTTGACTAATGAAAAACTGTTTTTT
CASSAKGLTNEKLFF
>NA|TRBV5-4|TRBJ1-2|once
TGTGCCAGCAGCTTGACAGCGTATGGCTACACCTTC
CASSLTAYGYTF
>NA|TRBV2|TRBJ1-2|NA
TGTGCCAGCAGGGGGGGGGACGGACCCGGCTATGGCTACACCTTC
CASRGGDGPGYGYTF
>NA|TRBV2|TRBJ1-4|once
TGTGCCAGCAGTGGACTTTCCGGGCCCTCAGAGGCTGAAAAACTGTTTTTT
CASSGLSGPSEAEKLFF
>NA|TRBV6-1|TRBJ1-6|NA
TGTGCCAGCAGTGCCGCAGGGGAAATCACCTATAATTCACCCCTCCACTTT
CASSAAGEITYNSPLHF
>NA|TRBV7-2|TRBJ1-6|NA
TGTGCCAGCAGTTCCGGTCCCAATTCACCCCTCCACTTT
CASSSGPNSPLHF
>TRBD1|TRBV30|TRBJ1-6|NA
TGTGCCTGGAGGGGGGAACCGGGACAGGGTAATTCACCCCTCCACTTT
CAWRGEPGQGNSPLHF
>TRBD1|TRBV2|TRBJ1-2|NA
TGTGCCAGCAGTGTGACAGGGATAGATGGCTACACCTTC
CASSVTGIDGYTF
>NA|TRBV9|TRBJ2-2|NA
TGTGCCAGCAGCGTAGGACTTACGAACACCGGGGAGCTGTTTTTT
CASSVGLTNTGELFF
>NA|TRBV3-1/TRBV3-2|TRBJ1-3|NA
TGTGCCAGCAGCCAGGGGTCCCAGGGGACTGGAAACACCATATATTTT
CASSQGSQGTGNTIYF